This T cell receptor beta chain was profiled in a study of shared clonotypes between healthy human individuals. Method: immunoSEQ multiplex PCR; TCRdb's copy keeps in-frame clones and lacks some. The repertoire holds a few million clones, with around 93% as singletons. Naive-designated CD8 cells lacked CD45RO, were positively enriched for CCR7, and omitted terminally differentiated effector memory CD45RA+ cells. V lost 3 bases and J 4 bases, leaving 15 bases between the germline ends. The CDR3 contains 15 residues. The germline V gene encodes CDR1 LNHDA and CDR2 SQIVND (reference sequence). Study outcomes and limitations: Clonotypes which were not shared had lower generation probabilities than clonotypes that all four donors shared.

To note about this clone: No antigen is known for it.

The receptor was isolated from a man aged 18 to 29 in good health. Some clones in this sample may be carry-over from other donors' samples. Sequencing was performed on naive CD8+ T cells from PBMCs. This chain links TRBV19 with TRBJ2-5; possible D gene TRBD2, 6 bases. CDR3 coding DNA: TGTGCCAGTAGTATCGGCGGGATTCGGGGAGAGACCCAGTACTTC. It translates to CASSIGGIRGETQYF. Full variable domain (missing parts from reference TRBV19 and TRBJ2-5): DGGITQSPKYLFRKEGQNVTLSCEQNLNHDAMYWYRQDPGQGLRLIYYSQIVNDFQKGDIAEGYSVSREKKESFPLTVTSAQKNPTAFYLCASSIGGIRGETQYFGPGTRLLVL.